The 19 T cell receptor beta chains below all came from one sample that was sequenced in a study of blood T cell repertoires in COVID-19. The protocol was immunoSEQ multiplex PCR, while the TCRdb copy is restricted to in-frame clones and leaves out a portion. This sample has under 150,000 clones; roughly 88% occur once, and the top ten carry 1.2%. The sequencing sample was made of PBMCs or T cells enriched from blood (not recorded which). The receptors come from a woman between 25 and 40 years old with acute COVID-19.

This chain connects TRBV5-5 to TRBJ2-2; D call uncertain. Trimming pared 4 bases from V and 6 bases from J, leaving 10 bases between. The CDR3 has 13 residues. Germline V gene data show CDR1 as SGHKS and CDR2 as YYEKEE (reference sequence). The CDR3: CASSPWASGELFF. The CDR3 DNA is TGTGCCAGCAGCCCCTGGGCTTCCGGGGAGCTGTTTTTT.

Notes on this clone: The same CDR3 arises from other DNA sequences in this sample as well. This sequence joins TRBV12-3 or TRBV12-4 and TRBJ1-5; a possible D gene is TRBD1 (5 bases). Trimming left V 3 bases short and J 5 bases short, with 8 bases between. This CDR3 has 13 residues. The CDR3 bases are TGTGCCAGCAGTTTGGGGCAGGATCAGCCCCAGCATTTT. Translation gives CASSLGQDQPQHF.

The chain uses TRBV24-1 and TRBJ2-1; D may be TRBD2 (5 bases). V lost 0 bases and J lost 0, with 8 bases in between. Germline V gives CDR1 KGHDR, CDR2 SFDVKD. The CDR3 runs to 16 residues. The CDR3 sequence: CATSDLSGSSYNEQFF. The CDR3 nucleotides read TGTGCCACCAGTGATTTGTCGGGGAGCTCCTACAATGAGCAGTTCTTC.

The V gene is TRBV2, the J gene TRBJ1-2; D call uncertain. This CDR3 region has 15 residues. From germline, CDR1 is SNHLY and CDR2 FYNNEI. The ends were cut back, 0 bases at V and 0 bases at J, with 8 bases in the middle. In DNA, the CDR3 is TGTGCCAGCAGTGAAGCTTCAGAAGCTAACTATGGCTACACCTTC. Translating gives CASSEASEANYGYTF.

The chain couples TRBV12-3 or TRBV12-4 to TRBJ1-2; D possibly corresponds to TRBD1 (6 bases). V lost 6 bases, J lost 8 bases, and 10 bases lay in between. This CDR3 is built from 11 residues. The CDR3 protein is CASRQGLGYTF. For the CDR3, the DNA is TGTGCCAGCAGGCAGGGGCTAGGCTACACCTTC.

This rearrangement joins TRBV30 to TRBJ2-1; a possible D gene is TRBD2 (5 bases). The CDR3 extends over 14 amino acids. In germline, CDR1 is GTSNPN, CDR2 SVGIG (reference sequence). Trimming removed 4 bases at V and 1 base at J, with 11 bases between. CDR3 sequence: CAWNAGSSYNEQFF. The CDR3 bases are TGTGCCTGGAATGCGGGTTCGTCCTACAATGAGCAGTTCTTC. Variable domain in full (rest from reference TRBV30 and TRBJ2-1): SQTIHQWPATLVQPVGSPLSLECTVEGTSNPNLYWYRQAAGRGLQLLFYSVGIGQISSEVPQNLSASRPQDRQFILSSKKLLLSDSGFYLCAWNAGSSYNEQFFGPGTRLTVL.

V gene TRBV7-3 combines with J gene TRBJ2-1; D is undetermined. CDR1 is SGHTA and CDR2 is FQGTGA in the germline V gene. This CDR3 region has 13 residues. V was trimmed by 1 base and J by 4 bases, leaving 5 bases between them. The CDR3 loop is CASSLSLYNEQFF. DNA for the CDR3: TGTGCCAGCAGCTTAAGTCTTTACAATGAGCAGTTCTTC.

CDR3: CASSRTSGSNEQFF. The CDR3 coding sequence is TGTGCCAGCAGTAGGACTAGCGGGAGCAATGAGCAGTTCTTC. V and J are TRBV6-4 and TRBJ2-1; 13 bases agree with TRBD2. V lost 5 bases, J lost 6 bases, and 1 base stayed unmatched. Germline values: CDR1 MRHNA, CDR2 SNTAGT. CDR3 length equals 14 residues.

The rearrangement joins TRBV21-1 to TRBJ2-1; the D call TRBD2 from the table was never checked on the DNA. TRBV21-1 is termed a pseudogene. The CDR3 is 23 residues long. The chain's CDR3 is CASSKAYLVKAGGPLSSYNEQFF. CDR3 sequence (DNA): TGTGCCAGCAGCAAAGCGTACCTAGTGAAGGCGGGAGGGCCTTTAAGCTCCTACAATGAGCAGTTCTTC.

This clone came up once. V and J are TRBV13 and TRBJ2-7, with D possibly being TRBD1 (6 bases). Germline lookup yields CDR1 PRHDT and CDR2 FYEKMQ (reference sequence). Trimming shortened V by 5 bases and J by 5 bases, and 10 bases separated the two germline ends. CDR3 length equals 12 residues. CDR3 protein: CASSQTGNEQYF. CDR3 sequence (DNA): TGTGCCAGCAGCCAAACAGGGAACGAGCAGTACTTC.

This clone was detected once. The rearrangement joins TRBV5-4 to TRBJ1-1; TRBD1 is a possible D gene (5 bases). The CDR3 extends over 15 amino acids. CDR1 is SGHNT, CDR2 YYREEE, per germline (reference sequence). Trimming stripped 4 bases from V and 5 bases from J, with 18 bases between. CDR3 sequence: CASSPVPAGGTEAFF. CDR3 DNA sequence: TGTGCCAGCAGCCCGGTACCGGCGGGGGGGACTGAAGCTTTCTTT.

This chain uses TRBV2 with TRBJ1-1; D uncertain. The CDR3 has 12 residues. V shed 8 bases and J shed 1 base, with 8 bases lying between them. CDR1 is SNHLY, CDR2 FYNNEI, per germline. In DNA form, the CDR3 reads TGTGCCAGCGGGCGACAGAACACTGAAGCTTTCTTT. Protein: CASGRQNTEAFF.

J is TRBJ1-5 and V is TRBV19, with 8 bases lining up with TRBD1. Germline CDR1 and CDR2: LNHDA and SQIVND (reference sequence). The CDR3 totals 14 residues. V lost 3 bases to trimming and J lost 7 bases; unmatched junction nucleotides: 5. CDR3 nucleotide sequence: TGTGCCAGTAGTATTGGCCAGGGGGCCCAGCCCCAGCATTTT. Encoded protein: CASSIGQGAQPQHF.

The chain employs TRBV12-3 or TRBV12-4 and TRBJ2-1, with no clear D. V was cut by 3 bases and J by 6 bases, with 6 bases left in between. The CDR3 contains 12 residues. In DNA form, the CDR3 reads TGTGCCAGCAGTTTGCCCAGCAATGAGCAGTTCTTC. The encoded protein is CASSLPSNEQFF.

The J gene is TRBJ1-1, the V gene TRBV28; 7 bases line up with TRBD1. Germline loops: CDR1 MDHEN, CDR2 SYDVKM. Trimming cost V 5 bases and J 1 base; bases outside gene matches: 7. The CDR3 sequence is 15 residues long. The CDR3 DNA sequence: TGTGCCAGCAGTCTGACAGGGCTAAGGAACACTGAAGCTTTCTTT. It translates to CASSLTGLRNTEAFF.

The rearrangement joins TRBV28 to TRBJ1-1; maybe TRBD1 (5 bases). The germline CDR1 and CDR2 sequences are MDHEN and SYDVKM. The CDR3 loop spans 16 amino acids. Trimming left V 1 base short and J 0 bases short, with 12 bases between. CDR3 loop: CASSLSSTALNTEAFF. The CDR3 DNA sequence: TGTGCCAGCAGTTTATCCTCGACAGCACTGAACACTGAAGCTTTCTTT.

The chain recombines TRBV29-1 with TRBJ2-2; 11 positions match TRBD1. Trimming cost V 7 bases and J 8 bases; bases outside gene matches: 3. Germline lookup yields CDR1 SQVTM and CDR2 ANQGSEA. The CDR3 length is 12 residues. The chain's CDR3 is CSADRGLGELFF. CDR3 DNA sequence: TGCAGCGCGGACAGGGGGCTGGGGGAGCTGTTTTTT.

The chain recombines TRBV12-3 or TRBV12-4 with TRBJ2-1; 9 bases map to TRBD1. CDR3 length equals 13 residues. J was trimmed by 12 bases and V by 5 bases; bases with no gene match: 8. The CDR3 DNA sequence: TGTGCCAGCAGTCTGGGGACAGGGTGGGTGCAGTTCTTC. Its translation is CASSLGTGWVQFF.

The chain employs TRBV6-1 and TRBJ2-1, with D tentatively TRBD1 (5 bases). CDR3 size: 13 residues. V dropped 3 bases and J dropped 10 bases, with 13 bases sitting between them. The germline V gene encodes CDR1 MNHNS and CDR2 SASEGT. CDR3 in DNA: TGTGCCAGCAGTGATGATCTGGCAGGGGAGCAGTTCTTC. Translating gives CASSDDLAGEQFF.